The source of this TCR beta chain is a study of blood T cell repertoires in COVID-19. Study context: T cells, B-cell-depleted T cells, or PBMCs provided the cDNA or gDNA that served as material.

Germline V gene sequence: CDR1 SEHNR, CDR2 FQNEAQ (reference sequence). The CDR3 covers 15 residues. Trimming stripped 3 bases from V and 3 bases from J, with 11 bases between. Per the original data handling: Amplification from reference gene primers served as the basis for estimated nucleated cell counts. Method: immunoSEQ multiplex PCR; TCRdb's copy keeps in-frame clones and lacks some. V, J and clone size reflect that table, while D and trimming were determined from the DNA. Of 65,000 to 70,000 clones listed, about 90% are singletons. Material: peripheral blood. This clonotype was obtained from a man in his forties or fifties with active COVID-19. The V call is TRBV7-9, the J call TRBJ2-2; the D gene is possibly TRBD2 (6 bases). CDR3 nucleotide sequence: TGTGCCAGCAGCTTTACAGGAGGGTACACCGGGGAGCTGTTTTTT. This encodes CASSFTGGYTGELFF.